This TCR beta chain was retrieved from a study of identical twins. Notes on the study in general: A partial confounding effect on zero-insertion analyses could come from invariant MAIT and iNKT cells. For cord blood, abundant beta clonotypes had fewer insertions, unlike memory repertoires, which showed none.

Healthy Caucasians, and only they, were the donors. This clonotype has more than one count but fewer than ten. No antigen is known for it. TCRdb independently ran MiXCR on the 5' RACE reads; one entry per CDR3 protein. The data show roughly 230,000 distinct CDR3 sequences, about 8.3% seen once. Germline V lookup: CDR1 MNHNS, CDR2 SASEGT. V dropped 8 bases and J dropped 8 bases, with 16 bases sitting between them. CDR3 length: 13 residues. These data also featured in a second study, about yellow fever vaccine responses in identical twins.

Material for sequencing was CD8+ T cells sorted from blood. The origin of this receptor is a woman between 18 and 29 years old in good health. V gene TRBV6-1 combines with J gene TRBJ2-1; D is unclear. CDR3 sequence: CASRKSQVDEQFF. CDR3 in DNA: TGTGCCAGCCGGAAATCGCAGGTAGATGAGCAGTTCTTC.